The clone carrying this T cell receptor (beta chain) was observed a single time. Its antigen remains unidentified. The V gene lost 11 bases and the J gene lost 0 bases, with 19 bases spanning the gap. This CDR3 comprises 16 residues. Germline values: CDR1 MNHEY, CDR2 SMNVEV (reference sequence). Healthy donors of bone marrow made up the group. This sample was taken from a study of cytomegalovirus exposure and HLA in healthy donors. Study details: There were nearly 120 million unique TCR beta sequences, drawn from approximately 180 million T cells, in an earlier analysis.

Vbeta (60) and Jbeta (13) primers were used in the PCR. TCRdb's copy holds only in-frame clones and misses some; the assay was immunoSEQ multiplex PCR. The repertoire holds around 180,000 clones, with over 70% as singletons. Findings of the study overall: Based on reports, TCR beta sequences accurately predicted HLA-A and HLA-B alleles for most subjects. The only immune exposure information that was available was CMV serostatus.

The clonotype originates from a man aged 25-40 years in good health and CMV-seropositive. The rearrangement uses TRBV27 and TRBJ1-4; D might be TRBD1 (5 bases). Sequenced: PBMCs. CDR3 nucleotides: TGTGCCCCCAGGACCCGGACAACAGCAACTAATGAAAAACTGTTTTTT. Residues: CAPRTRTTATNEKLFF.